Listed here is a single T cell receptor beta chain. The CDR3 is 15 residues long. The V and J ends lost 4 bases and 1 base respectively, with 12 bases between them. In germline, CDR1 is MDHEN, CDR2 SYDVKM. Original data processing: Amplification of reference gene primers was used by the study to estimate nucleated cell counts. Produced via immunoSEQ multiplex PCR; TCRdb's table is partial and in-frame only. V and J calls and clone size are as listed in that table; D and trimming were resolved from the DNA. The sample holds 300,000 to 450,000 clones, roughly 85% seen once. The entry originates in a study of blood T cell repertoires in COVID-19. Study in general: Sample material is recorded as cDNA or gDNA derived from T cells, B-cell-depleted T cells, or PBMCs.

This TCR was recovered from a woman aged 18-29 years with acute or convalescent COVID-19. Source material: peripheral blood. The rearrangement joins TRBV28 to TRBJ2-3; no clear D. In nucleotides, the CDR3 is TGTGCCAGCAGTTCCCCCCTCGGTGGCACAGATACGCAGTATTTT. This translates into CASSSPLGGTDTQYF. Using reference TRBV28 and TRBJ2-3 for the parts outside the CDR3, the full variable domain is DVKVTQSSRYLVKRTGEKVFLECVQDMDHENMFWYRQDPGLGLRLIYFSYDVKMKEKGDIPEGYSVSREKKERFSLILESASTNQTSMYLCASSSPLGGTDTQYFGPGTRLTVL.